This note documents a single TCR beta chain sequence. Its antigen is still unknown. CD4+CD8-CD45RO-CD45RA+ cells were naive CD4+; CD8+CD4-CD45RA+CD27bright cells were naive CD8+. This entry comes from a study of healthy donors' naive CD4 and CD8 T cells. About the research overall: Donors spanned ages 20-25, 40-50 and 60-70 years, half female. TCR alpha primers covered all functional IMGT alpha gene variants.

The J segment lost 4 bases and the V segment lost 2 bases, leaving 5 bases of the junction unmatched. This CDR3 contains 14 residues. Germline CDR1 is SGHAT and CDR2 is FQNNGV. TCR libraries were built from about 500 ng of total RNA by linear amplification. TCRdb re-analysed the reads in MiXCR, keeping a single row per CDR3 protein. Of 150,000 to 200,000 distinct CDR3 sequences in the sample, around three quarters were seen once. Whole-study findings and limits: Naive CD4+ and CD8+ cells reportedly differed in usage of most V and J genes.

The origin of this receptor is a pool of human donors in good health; the sample pools cells from several healthy donors. Sequenced material: naive CD4+ and CD8+ T cells sorted from blood, pooled from several donors. The V gene is TRBV11-2, the J gene TRBJ2-7; the match to TRBD1 covers 7 bases. CDR3 region: CASSLTDREYEQYF. The DNA for the CDR3 is TGTGCCAGCAGCTTAACTGACAGGGAGTACGAGCAGTACTTC.